The present T cell receptor beta chain was sequenced within a study of Ad26.COV2.S vaccination and SARS-CoV-2 variants (dated by TCRdb to the early 2020s). General notes on the study: Donors in the vaccine arm were drawn from COV1001, a multicentre, randomized, double-blind, placebo-controlled phase I-IIa trial testing Ad26.COV2.S in healthy adults. Dosing of Ad26.COV2.S was intramuscular, at either 5x10^10 or 1x10^11 viral particles, delivered as one shot or as two shots spaced 56 days apart. Sequencing of the TCRbeta repertoire served to evaluate the specificity and breadth of SARS-CoV-2-reactive T cell receptors following Ad26.COV2.S vaccination. A total of some 30 samples were included in the TCR-sequenced set, comprising approximately 20 Ad26.COV2.S vaccine recipients, 5 placebo recipients and 8 SARS-CoV-2 convalescent individuals. Participants in the trial were split at random into five groups of five each, receiving low-dose or high-dose Ad26.COV2.S once or twice, or else placebo on both occasions. Throughout the experiments and outcome assessment, investigators stayed blinded to trial group allocation.

Points on this clone: Its specific antigen is unknown. No much larger clone is present one base from it, and per-base qualities are unavailable.

Cut back by 4 bases and 2 bases, the V and J ends lie 12 bases apart. The CDR3 covers 14 residues, taking in both the cysteine and the phenylalanine. The DNA shown is the 42-base CDR3, in frame from base 1. CDR1 and CDR2, per the germline V gene, are SGHDT and YYEEEE. TCRbeta CDR3 regions were sequenced with the immunoSEQ Assay. After extraction, genomic DNA underwent amplification by bias-controlled multiplex PCR, followed by high-throughput sequencing. As for how the authors treated the data: Collapsing and filtering of sequences were performed to quantify the absolute abundance of each unique TCRbeta CDR3 region. T cell fraction was estimated by normalization of TCRbeta template counts to usable DNA, with usable DNA being measured through amplification of reference genes present in all nucleated cells. Repertoire TCRs were annotated as SARS-CoV-2-specific when V gene, CDR3 amino acid sequence and J gene were exactly matched to a known reactive TCR set. The reference SARS-CoV-2 TCR set came from MIRA and was filtered for enrichment in COVID-19-positive ImmuneCODE repertoires, removing public or cross-reactive TCRs. Using the MIRA antigens, annotated TCRs were further analysed by specific ORF or by position within an ORF. Breadth was defined as the number of annotated unique rearrangements divided by the total number of unique productive rearrangements, and depth was defined as the summed frequency of the annotated unique rearrangements. Group comparisons of TCR breadth used two-sided Wilcoxon rank-sum tests. TCRdb carries this immuneACCESS record with in-frame sequences only. Its versions omit some clonotypes, under half of them owing to an unresolved V gene in the studies checked, with the rest unexplained. V and J calls and clone size are copied from that table; D and trimming were computed from the DNA. The sample profile shows about 480,000 clones; around 85% of them were found once. Jointly, the top ten make up 9.5% to 15% of the sample.

In the paper's terms, the treatment or condition label means: about 20 received Ad26.COV2.S at low or high dose, single or two shots; about 5 received placebo; per-sample allocation not given. For vaccine and placebo recipients, the sequenced repertoires came from samples collected on day 63 after the first injection. Cohort 1b enrolled roughly 25 adults aged 18-55 years at a single site in Boston, USA, between 29 July and 7 August 2020. Ad26.COV2.S was a replication-incompetent adenovirus type 26 vector expressing a prefusion-stabilized SARS-CoV-2 spike protein from the original Wuhan strain. Broad study findings and their caveats: Non-spike TCR breadth was comparable between vaccine and placebo recipients, consistent with the vaccine containing only spike. The authors noted that the TCR breadth and depth analyses may have underestimated total T cell responses. Comparing responses between vaccine doses or regimens was not something the study was powered to do. Spike-specific TCR breadth was higher in Ad26.COV2.S recipients than in placebo recipients (P = 0.0014). Substantial breadth of spike-specific CD8+ and CD4+ T cell responses was reported after vaccination.

Sequenced material: peripheral blood, taken in a trial of Ad26.COV2.S vaccine versus placebo. This TCR derives from a person aged 18-60 years who received the Ad26.COV2.S COVID-19 vaccine or a placebo. Here the chain combines TRBV5-6 and TRBJ1-2; a confident D gene designation cannot be given. The CDR3: CASSTGSGNYGYTF. The bases are TGTGCCAGCAGCACTGGCTCAGGCAACTATGGCTACACCTTC.